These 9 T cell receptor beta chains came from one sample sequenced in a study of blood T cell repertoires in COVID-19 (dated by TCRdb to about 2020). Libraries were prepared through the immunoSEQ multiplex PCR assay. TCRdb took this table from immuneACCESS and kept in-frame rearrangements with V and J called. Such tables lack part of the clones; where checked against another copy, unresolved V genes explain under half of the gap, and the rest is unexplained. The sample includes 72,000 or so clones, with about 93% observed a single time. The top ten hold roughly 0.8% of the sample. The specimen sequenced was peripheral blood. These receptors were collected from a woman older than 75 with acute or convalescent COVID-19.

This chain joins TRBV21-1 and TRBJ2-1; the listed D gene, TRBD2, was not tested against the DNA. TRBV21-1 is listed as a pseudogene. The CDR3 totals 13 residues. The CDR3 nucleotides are TGTGCCAGCAGCAAGCCTAGAGGTAATGAGCAGTTCTTC. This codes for CASSKPRGNEQFF.

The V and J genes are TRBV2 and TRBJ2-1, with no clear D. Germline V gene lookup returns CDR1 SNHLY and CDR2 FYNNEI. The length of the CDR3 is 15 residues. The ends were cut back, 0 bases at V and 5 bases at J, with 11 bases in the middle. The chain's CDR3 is CASSEAPPGNNEQFF. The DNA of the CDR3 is TGTGCCAGCAGTGAAGCGCCCCCTGGCAACAATGAGCAGTTCTTC.

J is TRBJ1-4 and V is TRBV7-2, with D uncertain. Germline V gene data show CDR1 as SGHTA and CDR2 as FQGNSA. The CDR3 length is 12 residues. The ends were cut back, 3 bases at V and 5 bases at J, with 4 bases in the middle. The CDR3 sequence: CASSFRNEKLFF. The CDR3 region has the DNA TGTGCCAGCAGCTTCAGGAATGAAAAACTGTTTTTT. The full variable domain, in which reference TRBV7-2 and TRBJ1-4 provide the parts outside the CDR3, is GAGVSQSPSNKVTEKGKDVELRCDPISGHTALYWYRQSLGQGLEFLIYFQGNSAPDKSGLPSDRFSAERTGGSVSTLTIQRTQQEDSAVYLCASSFRNEKLFFGSGTQLSVL.

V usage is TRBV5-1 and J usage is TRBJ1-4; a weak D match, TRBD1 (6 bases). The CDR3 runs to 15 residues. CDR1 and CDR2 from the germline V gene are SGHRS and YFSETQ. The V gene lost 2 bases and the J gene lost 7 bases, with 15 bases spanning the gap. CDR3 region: CASSFSLGASEKLFF. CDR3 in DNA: TGCGCCAGCAGCTTCTCCTTGGGGGCGAGTGAAAAACTGTTTTTT.

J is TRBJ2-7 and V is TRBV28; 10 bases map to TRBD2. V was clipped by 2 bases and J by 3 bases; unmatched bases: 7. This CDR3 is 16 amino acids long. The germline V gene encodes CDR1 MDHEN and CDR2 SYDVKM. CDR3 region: CASSLEWTSGFYEQYF. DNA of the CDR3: TGTGCCAGCAGTTTAGAGTGGACTAGCGGATTCTACGAGCAGTACTTC.

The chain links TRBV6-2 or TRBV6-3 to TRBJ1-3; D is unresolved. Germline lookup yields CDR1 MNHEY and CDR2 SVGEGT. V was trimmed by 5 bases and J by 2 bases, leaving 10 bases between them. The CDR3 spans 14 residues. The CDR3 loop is CASSLPEAGNTIYF. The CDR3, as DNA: TGTGCCAGCAGTCTACCGGAGGCTGGAAACACCATATATTTT.

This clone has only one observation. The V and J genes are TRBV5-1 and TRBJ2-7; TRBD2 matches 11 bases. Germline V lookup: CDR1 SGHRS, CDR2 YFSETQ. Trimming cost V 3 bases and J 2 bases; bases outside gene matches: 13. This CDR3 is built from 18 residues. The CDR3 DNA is TGCGCCAGCAGCTCCCTTAGCGGGAGGGCCAATAGCCCCTACGAGCAGTACTTC. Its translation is CASSSLSGRANSPYEQYF.

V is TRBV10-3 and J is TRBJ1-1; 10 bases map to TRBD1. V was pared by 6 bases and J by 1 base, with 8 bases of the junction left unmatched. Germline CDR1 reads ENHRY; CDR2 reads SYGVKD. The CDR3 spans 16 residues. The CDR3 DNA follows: TGTGCCATCAGACCGGGACAGGGGATGGGGAACACTGAAGCTTTCTTT. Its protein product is CAIRPGQGMGNTEAFF.

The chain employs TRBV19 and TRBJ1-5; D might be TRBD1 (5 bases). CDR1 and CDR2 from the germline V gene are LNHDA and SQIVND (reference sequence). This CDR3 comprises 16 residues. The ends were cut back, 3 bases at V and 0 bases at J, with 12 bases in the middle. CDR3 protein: CASSITDSYSNQPQHF. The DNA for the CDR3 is TGTGCCAGTAGTATCACCGACAGTTATAGCAATCAGCCCCAGCATTTT.